This T cell receptor (beta chain) was sequenced during a study of T cell repertoires in cytomegalovirus infection. Study-wide background: Indications of both CMV infection and matching HLA type were provided by public TCR beta signatures. Findings and limits, study-wide: There were HLA-C-restricted CMV-specific TCR beta clonotypes dominating the ex vivo response. Cumulative public TCR beta family frequency identified carriers of CMV plus the relevant HLA.

Trimming took off 11 bases at V and 5 bases at J, with 10 bases between the two ends. Looked up from germline, CDR1 is MDHEN and CDR2 is SYDVKM. CDR3 length: 12 amino acids. To note about this clonotype: No antigen is known for it.

MiXCR, applied by TCRdb to the reads, yields one record per CDR3 protein. The sample consists of some 180,000 distinct CDR3 sequences, roughly 15% of them appearing once. The sequence derives from a human donor in good health (CMV status not recorded). Some clones in this sample may be carry-over from other donors' samples. This rearrangement joins TRBV28 to TRBJ1-6, with TRBD1 as a possible D gene (5 bases). Sequencing used CD8+ T cells from PBMCs. The CDR3 DNA reads TGTGCCGGGGCAGAAGATAATTCACCCCTCCACTTT. This translates into CAGAEDNSPLHF.